Listed below are T cell receptor beta chains from one sample, sequenced in a study of identical twins. TCRdb reprocessed the 5' RACE reads with MiXCR, giving one entry per CDR3 protein. The sample contains 400,000 to 550,000 distinct CDR3 sequences, 20% to 25% of which appear only once. Another study also made use of these data, one on T cells expressing NK-cell markers.

The source material was CD4+ T cells sorted from blood. The source is a woman aged 18-29 years in good health. CDR3s include the opening cysteine and the closing phenylalanine or tryptophan. The D gene is left open where the match is weak. Only part of the rows carry a size: once, few, many, or a class if the clone is expanded.

d_gene,abundance,j_gene,v_gene,CDR3nt,CDR3aa
.,few,TRBJ1-3,TRBV12-3/TRBV12-4,TGTGCCAGCAGGCATGAAACCACGGGGGGGCACACCATATATTTT,CASRHETTGGHTIYF
TRBD2,few,TRBJ2-1,TRBV4-2,TGTGCCAGCAGCCAAGATGAGACTAGCGGGGGGGCCAATGAGCAGTTCTTC,CASSQDETSGGANEQFF
.,few,TRBJ1-2,TRBV7-9,TGTGCCAGCAGCTCAAACAGGGCGCCCTACACCTTC,CASSSNRAPYTF
TRBD1,few,TRBJ2-7,TRBV6-1,TGTGCCAGCAAAACCGGGACAGGGGTTTACGAGCAGTACTTC,CASKTGTGVYEQYF
.,.,TRBJ1-2,TRBV23-1,TGCGCCAGCAGTCAATCGAGGTCGGACAGCAACTATGGCTACACCTTC,CASSQSRSDSNYGYTF
.,few,TRBJ1-2,TRBV12-3/TRBV12-4,TGTGCCAGCAGTTCGCGGCGGGGGCACGGCTACACCTTC,CASSSRRGHGYTF
TRBD1,.,TRBJ2-7,TRBV5-1,TGCGCCAGCAGCTCCGTCCCGGGACAGGGACGGTACGAGCAGTACTTC,CASSSVPGQGRYEQYF
.,.,TRBJ2-2,TRBV9,TGTGCCAGCAGCGTAGGGTACCACTACACCGGGGAGCTGTTTTTT,CASSVGYHYTGELFF
TRBD1,many,TRBJ1-6,TRBV20-1,TGCAGTGCTAGAGATTTTCTACAGGGGAATAATTCACCCCTCCACTTT,CSARDFLQGNNSPLHF
TRBD1,.,TRBJ1-1,TRBV20-1,TGCAGCCGACACGACAGGGGGTCCACTGAAGCTTTCTTT,CSRHDRGSTEAFF
.,.,TRBJ2-3,TRBV12-3/TRBV12-4,TGTGCCAGCAGTTTAAATTTTAGACCCAGGCTGGATACGCAGTATTTT,CASSLNFRPRLDTQYF
.,.,TRBJ2-7,TRBV30,TGTGCCTGGAGTGTTCGGGATTCGTACGAGCAGTACTTC,CAWSVRDSYEQYF
.,.,TRBJ2-2,TRBV7-9,TGTGCCAGCAGCCGTAGATTGGGAGAGAACACCGGGGAGCTGTTTTTT,CASSRRLGENTGELFF
.,few,TRBJ1-1,TRBV7-9,TGTGCCAGCGTTCGGGGGTTTCGAGGGGGTGCGTCCGAAGCTTTCTTT,CASVRGFRGGASEAFF
.,few,TRBJ1-2,TRBV6-2/TRBV6-3,TGTGCCAGCAGAGAGTGGCGTAACTATGGCTACACCTTC,CASREWRNYGYTF
TRBD2,once,TRBJ2-1,TRBV2,TGTGCCAGCACTGGGGGTAGCGGGAGATACAATGAGCAGTTCTTC,CASTGGSGRYNEQFF
.,.,TRBJ1-3,TRBV7-2,TGTGCCAGCAGCATCCGTCCACAGCTCTCTGGAAACACCATATATTTT,CASSIRPQLSGNTIYF
.,.,TRBJ1-1,TRBV24-1,TGTGCCACCAGTCCGGGAGGAGGGACTGAAGCTTTCTTT,CATSPGGGTEAFF
.,.,TRBJ2-7,TRBV18,TGTGCCAGCTCACCTTGGGACGGGGCCCACTACGAGCAGTACTTC,CASSPWDGAHYEQYF
TRBD2,few,TRBJ2-1,TRBV7-9,TGTGCCAGCAGCTCTAGGACTAGCGGGGGAAACTACAATGAGCAGTTCTTC,CASSSRTSGGNYNEQFF
.,few,TRBJ1-4,TRBV18,TGTGCCAGCTCACACTTTGGTGGAACTAATGAAAAACTGTTTTTT,CASSHFGGTNEKLFF
.,few,TRBJ2-7,TRBV4-3,TGCGCCAGCAGCCAGGGGCAGGGTGCGTACTACGAGCAGTACTTC,CASSQGQGAYYEQYF
TRBD1,.,TRBJ2-1,TRBV9,TGTGCCAGCAGCGCCTCCGCCTGGGACAGGGGTTACAATGAGCAGTTCTTC,CASSASAWDRGYNEQFF
TRBD1,many,TRBJ2-1,TRBV6-1,TGTGCCAGCAGCCGGGACAGGCCCCTTGTTGACAATGAGCAGTTCTTC,CASSRDRPLVDNEQFF
.,.,TRBJ2-7,TRBV10-3,TGTGCCATCAGTGAGTCGGGCAGGGGCTACGAGCAGTACTTC,CAISESGRGYEQYF
.,.,TRBJ1-5,TRBV20-1,TGCAGTGCTAGAGTCCAGGGGACGGGCAATCAGCCCCAGCATTTT,CSARVQGTGNQPQHF
.,few,TRBJ2-1,TRBV29-1,TGCAGCGAGGCCCCACTTTGGACAAATAACAATGAGCAGTTCTTC,CSEAPLWTNNNEQFF
.,.,TRBJ2-1,TRBV23-1,TGCGCCAGCAGTCAATCGTGGGGGTGGACCTCCTACAATGAGCAGTTCTTC,CASSQSWGWTSYNEQFF
TRBD1,few,TRBJ1-2,TRBV6-1,TGTGCCAGCAGGAGAGGACAGGGGGCGAACTATGGCTACACCTTC,CASRRGQGANYGYTF
.,many,TRBJ1-2,TRBV10-3,TGTGCCATCACGTCCAGAACTAACTATGGCTACACCTTC,CAITSRTNYGYTF
.,few,TRBJ2-3,TRBV6-5,TGTGCCACCAAAGGTTACACAGATACGCAGTATTTT,CATKGYTDTQYF
TRBD1,.,TRBJ1-6,TRBV6-5,TGTGCCAGCAGTTACCAGGGGGGACAGAATTCACCCCTCCACTTT,CASSYQGGQNSPLHF
TRBD1,.,TRBJ2-7,TRBV3-1,TGTGCCAGCAGCCTCTGGGACAGGAGCTACGAGCAGTACTTC,CASSLWDRSYEQYF